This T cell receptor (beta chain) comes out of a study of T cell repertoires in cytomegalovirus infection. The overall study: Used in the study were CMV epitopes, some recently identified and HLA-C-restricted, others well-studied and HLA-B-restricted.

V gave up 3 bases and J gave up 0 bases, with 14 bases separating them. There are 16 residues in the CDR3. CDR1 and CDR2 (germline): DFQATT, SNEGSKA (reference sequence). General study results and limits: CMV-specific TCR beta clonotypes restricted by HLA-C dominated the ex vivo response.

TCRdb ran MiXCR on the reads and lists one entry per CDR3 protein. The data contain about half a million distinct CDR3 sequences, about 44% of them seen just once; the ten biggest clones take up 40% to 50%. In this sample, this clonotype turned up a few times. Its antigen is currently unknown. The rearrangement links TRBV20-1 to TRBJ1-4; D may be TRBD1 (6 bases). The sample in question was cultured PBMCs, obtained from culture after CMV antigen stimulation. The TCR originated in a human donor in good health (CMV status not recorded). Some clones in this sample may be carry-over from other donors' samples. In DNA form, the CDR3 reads TGCAGTGCTAGGGGGGCGCCGGGAACAACTAATGAAAAACTGTTTTTT. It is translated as CSARGAPGTTNEKLFF.